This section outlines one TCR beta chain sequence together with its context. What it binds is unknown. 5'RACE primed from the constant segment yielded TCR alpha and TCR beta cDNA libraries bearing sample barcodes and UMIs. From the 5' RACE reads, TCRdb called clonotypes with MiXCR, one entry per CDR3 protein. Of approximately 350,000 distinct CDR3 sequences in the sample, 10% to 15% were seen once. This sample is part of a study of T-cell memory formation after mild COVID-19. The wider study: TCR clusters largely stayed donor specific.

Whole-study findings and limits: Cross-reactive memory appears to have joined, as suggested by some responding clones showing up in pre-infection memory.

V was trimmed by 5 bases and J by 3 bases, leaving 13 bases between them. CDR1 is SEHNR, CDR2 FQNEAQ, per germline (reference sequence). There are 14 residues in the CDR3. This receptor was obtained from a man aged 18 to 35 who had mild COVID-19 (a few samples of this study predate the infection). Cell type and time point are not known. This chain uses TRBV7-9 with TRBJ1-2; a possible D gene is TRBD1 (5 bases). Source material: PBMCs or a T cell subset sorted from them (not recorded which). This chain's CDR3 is CASSGSDSYYGYTF. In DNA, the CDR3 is TGTGCCAGCAGCGGAAGTGACAGTTACTATGGCTACACCTTC. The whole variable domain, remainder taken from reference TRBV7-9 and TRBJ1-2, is DTGVSQNPRHKITKRGQNVTFRCDPISEHNRLYWYRQTLGQGPEFLTYFQNEAQLEKSRLLSDRFSAERPKGSFSTLEIQRTEQGDSAMYLCASSGSDSYYGYTFGSGTRLTVV.